These T cell receptor beta chains were read from a single sample in a study of blood T cell repertoires in COVID-19. Using immunoSEQ multiplex PCR, the repertoire was profiled, and TCRdb retains in-frame clones only, with some absent. The sample holds some 200,000 clones; about 76% are singletons and the top ten take around 10%. Sequencing was carried out using PBMCs or T cells enriched from blood (not recorded which). These receptors were obtained from a woman in her 50s with acute COVID-19. The CDR3 runs from the conserved cysteine through the conserved F or W. The order of the fields is V gene, D gene, clone size, J gene, CDR3 DNA, CDR3 protein. A D gene is named only where the DNA matches it firmly. Some rows mark clone size as missing; the rest say once, few, many or name a class of expanded clone.

V: TRBV29-1; D: TRBD1; size: NA; J: TRBJ2-2; DNA: TGCAGCGTCGGTCCCAGGGGGACCGGGGAGCTGTTTTTT; CDR3: CSVGPRGTGELFF
V: TRBV19; D: NA; size: NA; J: TRBJ1-5; DNA: TGTGCCAGTATCCCGCGAGGAGGTTTTAGCAATCAGCCCCAGCATTTT; CDR3: CASIPRGGFSNQPQHF
V: TRBV7-2; D: TRBD2; size: NA; J: TRBJ2-3; DNA: TGTGCCAGCAGCGGACTAGCGGGGCCCATTACGCAGTATTTT; CDR3: CASSGLAGPITQYF
V: TRBV7-2; D: TRBD1; size: NA; J: TRBJ2-2; DNA: TGTGCCAGCAGCTCCGGACAGGGGGCTTGGGTCGGGGAGCTGTTTTTT; CDR3: CASSSGQGAWVGELFF
V: TRBV27; D: TRBD1; size: NA; J: TRBJ1-5; DNA: TGTGCCAGCAGTACTACCGGACAGGGGGCGGGTCAGCCCCAGCATTTT; CDR3: CASSTTGQGAGQPQHF
V: TRBV11-2; D: NA; size: few; J: TRBJ2-5; DNA: TGTGCCAGCAGCTTAGGACCGGGGGCCAGGGAGGGAGAGACCCAGTACTTC; CDR3: CASSLGPGAREGETQYF
V: TRBV4-1; D: TRBD1; size: NA; J: TRBJ1-6; DNA: TGCGCCAGCAGCCAAGGGGACAGGGGGTATAATTCACCCCTCCACTTT; CDR3: CASSQGDRGYNSPLHF
V: TRBV15; D: NA; size: NA; J: TRBJ1-5; DNA: TGTGCCACCAGCAGAGATCAGCGCCAGCCCCAGCATTTT; CDR3: CATSRDQRQPQHF
V: TRBV5-1; D: TRBD2; size: NA; J: TRBJ2-7; DNA: TGCGCCAGCAGCCACCGGAGGACTAGCGGGACAGAAGAGCAGTACTTC; CDR3: CASSHRRTSGTEEQYF
V: TRBV10-1; D: NA; size: NA; J: TRBJ1-5; DNA: TGCGCCAGCAGTGAGGGTAGTCAGCCCCAGCATTTT; CDR3: CASSEGSQPQHF
V: TRBV5-6; D: TRBD2; size: NA; J: TRBJ2-7; DNA: TGTGCCAGCAGCCCGCGAGCGGGAGGTGTCGAGCAGTACTTC; CDR3: CASSPRAGGVEQYF
V: TRBV28; D: TRBD1; size: few; J: TRBJ2-1; DNA: TGTGCCAGCAGGGGACAGGGGAATGAGCAGTTCTTC; CDR3: CASRGQGNEQFF
V: TRBV18; D: NA; size: NA; J: TRBJ1-1; DNA: TGTGCCAGCTCACGCCTTAGCGGAGGGACTGAAGCTTTCTTT; CDR3: CASSRLSGGTEAFF
V: TRBV6-5; D: NA; size: NA; J: TRBJ1-6; DNA: TGTGCCAGCAGTTCCCGGACAGCAGTAACCCTCCACTTT; CDR3: CASSSRTAVTLHF
V: TRBV7-2; D: NA; size: NA; J: TRBJ2-6; DNA: TGTGCCAGCAGCACTAACTCTGGGGCCAACGTCCTGACTTTC; CDR3: CASSTNSGANVLTF
V: TRBV6-5; D: TRBD1; size: NA; J: TRBJ2-7; DNA: TGTGCCAGCTGGGGCCGGGACAGAACCTACGAGCAGTACTTC; CDR3: CASWGRDRTYEQYF
V: TRBV21-1; D: NA; size: NA; J: TRBJ2-7; DNA: TGTGCCAGCAGCCCTCGGGAGTACGAGCAGTACTTC; CDR3: CASSPREYEQYF
V: TRBV6-4; D: NA; size: few; J: TRBJ2-7; DNA: TGTGCCAGCAGCAAGACGGGTACCGGCGAGCAGTACTTC; CDR3: CASSKTGTGEQYF
V: TRBV18; D: NA; size: NA; J: TRBJ1-2; DNA: TGTGCCAGCTCACCAAGAATCTTAAATCAGGGAAATGGCTACACCTTC; CDR3: CASSPRILNQGNGYTF
V: TRBV5-6; D: NA; size: NA; J: TRBJ2-7; DNA: TGTGCCAGCAGCTTGGTACGTGGGCTACCTCACGAGCAGTACTTC; CDR3: CASSLVRGLPHEQYF
V: TRBV7-8; D: TRBD1; size: NA; J: TRBJ1-2; DNA: TGTGCCAGCAGCAGTCAGACAGGGACTGGGTATGGCTACACCTTC; CDR3: CASSSQTGTGYGYTF
V: TRBV14; D: NA; size: NA; J: TRBJ1-1; DNA: TGTGCCAGCAGCCTATATCGAGACACTGAAGCTTTCTTT; CDR3: CASSLYRDTEAFF
V: TRBV5-1; D: NA; size: few; J: TRBJ1-5; DNA: TGCGCCAGCAGCTTGGAGGGGGGCAATCAGCCCCAGCATTTT; CDR3: CASSLEGGNQPQHF
V: TRBV7-2; D: TRBD1; size: NA; J: TRBJ2-5; DNA: TGTGCCAGCAGCTTAAGTGGACAGGGTGTACTGGCCCAGTACTTC; CDR3: CASSLSGQGVLAQYF
V: TRBV4-3; D: TRBD2; size: NA; J: TRBJ2-1; DNA: TGCGCCAGCAGCCAAGGACTAGCGGGGGGTCAAAATGAGCAGTTCTTC; CDR3: CASSQGLAGGQNEQFF
V: TRBV19; D: NA; size: NA; J: TRBJ1-2; DNA: TGTGCCAGTAGAGAAACGACAGCTAACTATGGCTACACCTTC; CDR3: CASRETTANYGYTF
V: TRBV19; D: TRBD1; size: NA; J: TRBJ1-5; DNA: TGTGCCAGTAGTATAAAGACAGGGAACAATCAGCCCCAGCATTTT; CDR3: CASSIKTGNNQPQHF
V: TRBV5-1; D: NA; size: once; J: TRBJ2-5; DNA: TGCGCCAGCAGCCCCCAACAGGGCCCCCAAGAGACCCAGTACTTC; CDR3: CASSPQQGPQETQYF
V: TRBV19; D: NA; size: NA; J: TRBJ1-1; DNA: TGTGCCAGTTTCAGGGGGAACACTGAAGCTTTCTTT; CDR3: CASFRGNTEAFF
V: TRBV19; D: NA; size: NA; J: TRBJ2-6; DNA: TGTGCCAGTAGTCCGGGGTCACGCTCTGGGGCCAACGTCCTGACTTTC; CDR3: CASSPGSRSGANVLTF
V: TRBV19; D: NA; size: NA; J: TRBJ1-5; DNA: TGTGCCAGTAGTATACAACCGGGGTGGTCTCAGCCCCAGCATTTT; CDR3: CASSIQPGWSQPQHF
V: TRBV11-3; D: NA; size: NA; J: TRBJ2-7; DNA: TGTGCCAGCAGCCCCCCGGGGTGGGCCTACGAGCAGTACTTC; CDR3: CASSPPGWAYEQYF
V: TRBV5-1; D: NA; size: NA; J: TRBJ2-1; DNA: TGCGCCAGCAGCTTGGACAGGGTCGAGGATGAGCAGTTCTTC; CDR3: CASSLDRVEDEQFF
V: TRBV15; D: NA; size: NA; J: TRBJ2-1; DNA: TGTGCCACCAGCGGCGGGACAGTCTACAATGAGCAGTTCTTC; CDR3: CATSGGTVYNEQFF
V: TRBV7-2; D: NA; size: once; J: TRBJ2-1; DNA: TGTGCCAGCAGCTTAGCGCTGCTAGCGCAGCAGTTCTTC; CDR3: CASSLALLAQQFF
V: TRBV4-3; D: NA; size: NA; J: TRBJ2-3; DNA: TGCGCCAGCAGCCACCAAAGGGGGATCTCTACAGGGTCTGGTACAGATACGCAGTATTTT; CDR3: CASSHQRGISTGSGTDTQYF
V: TRBV5-1; D: NA; size: NA; J: TRBJ1-5; DNA: TGCGCCAGCAGCTTGACAGGATATAGCAATCAGCCCCAGCATTTT; CDR3: CASSLTGYSNQPQHF
V: TRBV7-2; D: NA; size: few; J: TRBJ1-6; DNA: TGTGCCAGCAGCTTATTCGCCCCCCAACTCTTATATAATTCACCCCTCCACTTT; CDR3: CASSLFAPQLLYNSPLHF
V: TRBV5-1; D: TRBD2; size: NA; J: TRBJ2-2; DNA: TGCGCCAGCAACGGGGGGACCGGGGAGCTGTTTTTT; CDR3: CASNGGTGELFF
V: TRBV5-4; D: NA; size: NA; J: TRBJ2-5; DNA: TGTGCCAGCAGCCGACGGGGAGCGGGTCCTTTCCAAGAGACCCAGTACTTC; CDR3: CASSRRGAGPFQETQYF
V: TRBV20-1; D: NA; size: NA; J: TRBJ2-1; DNA: TGCAGTGCTAGTGTAGCGCTTTCCTACAATGAGCAGTTCTTC; CDR3: CSASVALSYNEQFF
V: TRBV19; D: NA; size: NA; J: TRBJ2-7; DNA: TGTGCCAGTAGTAGAGGCTGGAGCTCCTACGAGCAGTACTTC; CDR3: CASSRGWSSYEQYF
V: TRBV29-1; D: TRBD2; size: NA; J: TRBJ2-7; DNA: TGCAGCGTCCGAGGCCAGACCGGGGGGGAGCAGTACTTC; CDR3: CSVRGQTGGEQYF
V: TRBV30; D: NA; size: NA; J: TRBJ2-7; DNA: TGTGCCTGGAGCGGTTGGAGCTCCTACGAGCAGTACTTC; CDR3: CAWSGWSSYEQYF
V: TRBV3-1/TRBV3-2; D: NA; size: NA; J: TRBJ2-2; DNA: TGTGCCAGCAGCCAATGGAGCATGAACACCGGGGAGCTGTTTTTT; CDR3: CASSQWSMNTGELFF
V: TRBV10-3; D: NA; size: NA; J: TRBJ2-3; DNA: TGTGCCATCAGCGGTGGTGCAGATACGCAGTATTTT; CDR3: CAISGGADTQYF
V: TRBV19; D: NA; size: once; J: TRBJ2-3; DNA: TGTGCCAGTAGTATCTTCGGGGACATAGCTAGCACAGATACGCAGTATTTT; CDR3: CASSIFGDIASTDTQYF
V: TRBV5-1; D: TRBD1; size: NA; J: TRBJ2-7; DNA: TGCGCCAGCAGCTTGGACCGGACAGGGGCCTACGAGCAGTACTTC; CDR3: CASSLDRTGAYEQYF
V: TRBV5-1; D: NA; size: NA; J: TRBJ2-5; DNA: TGCGCCAGCAGCCCACCTACAGGGATAGGTGAGACCCAGTACTTC; CDR3: CASSPPTGIGETQYF
V: TRBV5-6; D: NA; size: NA; J: TRBJ2-7; DNA: TGTGCCAGCAGCTTAACCGGGGTCGAAGATGTCTACGAGCAGTACTTC; CDR3: CASSLTGVEDVYEQYF
V: TRBV27; D: TRBD2; size: NA; J: TRBJ2-1; DNA: TGTGCCAGCAGTCTCAGCGGGGGTTACTACAATGAGCAGTTCTTC; CDR3: CASSLSGGYYNEQFF
V: TRBV4-3; D: NA; size: few; J: TRBJ1-1; DNA: TGCGCCAGCAGCGGTGGACAGTTGAACACTGAAGCTTTCTTT; CDR3: CASSGGQLNTEAFF
V: TRBV7-2; D: NA; size: once; J: TRBJ2-1; DNA: TGTGCCAGCAGCCCTACGGACAGCCGGGGTGAGCAGTTCTTC; CDR3: CASSPTDSRGEQFF
V: TRBV4-3; D: NA; size: NA; J: TRBJ1-2; DNA: TGCGCCAGCAGCCAAGAGTCAGGGGCCTATAACTATGGCTACACCTTC; CDR3: CASSQESGAYNYGYTF
V: TRBV9; D: NA; size: once; J: TRBJ2-1; DNA: TGTGCCAGCAGCGTAGGGTCTAGCGCTAATGAGCAGTTCTTC; CDR3: CASSVGSSANEQFF
V: TRBV19; D: TRBD2; size: once; J: TRBJ2-1; DNA: TGTGCCAGTACCTCGCGGTATCGGGGGGGCCTCGGGGAGCAGTTCTTC; CDR3: CASTSRYRGGLGEQFF
V: TRBV7-2; D: NA; size: NA; J: TRBJ2-5; DNA: TGTGCCAGCAGCCCGGGAGCGATTCAAGAGACCCAGTACTTC; CDR3: CASSPGAIQETQYF
V: TRBV7-2; D: NA; size: NA; J: TRBJ1-1; DNA: TGTGCCAGCAGCTTGACACAGGGGAACACTGAAGCTTTCTTT; CDR3: CASSLTQGNTEAFF
V: TRBV15; D: TRBD1; size: NA; J: TRBJ1-2; DNA: TGTGCCACCAGCAGAGATGGACAGGGCCTCTATGGCTACACCTTC; CDR3: CATSRDGQGLYGYTF